This record covers a single TCR beta chain. These data belong to a study of blood T cell repertoires in COVID-19. Study in general: PBMCs, B-cell-depleted T cells, or T cells provided the cDNA or gDNA that made up the material.

Method: immunoSEQ multiplex PCR; TCRdb's copy keeps in-frame clones and lacks some. The sample has tens of thousands of clones, less than 90% seen once; the top ten hold less than 6.5%. Trimming took off 7 bases at V and 1 base at J, with 10 bases between the two ends. The CDR3 totals 13 residues. CDR1 is SNHLY and CDR2 is FYNNEI in the germline V gene. The gene calls are TRBV2 and TRBJ1-1; TRBD1 might be the D (5 bases). The receptor comes from a man aged 80 or over in a cohort sampled during active COVID-19. Input material: peripheral blood. The CDR3, as DNA: TGTGCCAGCAAAGGGGAGGGGAACACTGAAGCTTTCTTT. The encoded protein is CASKGEGNTEAFF.